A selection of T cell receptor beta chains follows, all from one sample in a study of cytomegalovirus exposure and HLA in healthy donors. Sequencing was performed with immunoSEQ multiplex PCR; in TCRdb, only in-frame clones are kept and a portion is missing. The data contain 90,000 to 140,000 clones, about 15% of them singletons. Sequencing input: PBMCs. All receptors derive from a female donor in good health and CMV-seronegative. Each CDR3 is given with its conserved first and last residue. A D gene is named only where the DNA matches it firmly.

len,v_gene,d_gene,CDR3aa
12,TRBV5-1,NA,CASSPDRETQYF
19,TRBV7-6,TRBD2,CASSSTGLAGGLTYNEQFF
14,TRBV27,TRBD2,CASSPGLAPGELFF
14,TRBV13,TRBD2,CASSVNRDYRQPYF
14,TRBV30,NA,CAWSVPGGNQPQHF
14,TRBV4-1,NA,CASSQESGTGSAFF
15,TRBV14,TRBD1,CASSQPGQGAVGYTF
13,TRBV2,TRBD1,CAGSGQGYTEAFF
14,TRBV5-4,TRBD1,CASSLGQGAGKQYF
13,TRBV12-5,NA,CASGLGEQVALHF
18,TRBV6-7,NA,CASSYSGVQGLPFGEQYF
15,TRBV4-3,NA,CASSQDRGQPYEQYF
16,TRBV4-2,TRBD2,CASSPTTSVSTDTQYF
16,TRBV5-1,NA,CASSLAQGFERNTIYF
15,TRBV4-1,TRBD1,CASSQTDRGNQPQHF
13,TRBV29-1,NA,CSVGTGLNQPQHF
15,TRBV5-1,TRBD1,CASSFRWAGGETQYF
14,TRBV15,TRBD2,CATSIAGAFNEQFF
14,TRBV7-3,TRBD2,CASSQSGRSSTQYF
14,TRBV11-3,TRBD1,CASSKGQYTGELFF
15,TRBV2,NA,CASSLRTANTGELFF
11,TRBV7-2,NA,CASSNGWTQYF